The present entry profiles one TCR beta chain with its context. The antigen it binds to is not known. Base qualities are not recorded, but no much larger clone differs from it by a single base. The time point label here, explained by the study, means: baseline before oral tofacitinib. Peripheral blood and lesional scalp punch biopsies were obtained from patients with alopecia areata. PBMCs were isolated by density centrifugation and stained for CD3, CD4 and CD8, and CD4+ and CD8+ T cells were sorted on a FACSAria. The cysteine opens and the phenylalanine closes a CDR3 of 15 amino acids. Of the read, only the CDR3 DNA is kept; its 45 bases are in frame from base 1. From V the trimming removes 0 bases and from J it removes 9 bases, while the gene matches leave 6 bases of the junction unaccounted for. Sequences GTSNPN (CDR1) and SVGIG (CDR2) are obtained from the germline V gene (reference sequence).

The sample belongs to a study of CD8+ T cells in alopecia areata (dated by TCRdb to the late 2010s). With respect to the entire study: Treated patients were enrolled in an open-label pilot trial of oral tofacitinib at 5 to 10 mg twice daily for moderate-to-severe alopecia areata. Patients received tofacitinib for 6 to 18 months and were then followed off drug for 6 months to check for delayed response and recurrence. High-throughput TCRbeta sequencing was used to examine T cell clonal expansion in alopecia areata in both the C3H/HeJ mouse model and human patients. Human TCRbeta sequencing covered scalp tissue and sorted CD4+ and CD8+ peripheral blood T cells from patchy and totalis/universalis alopecia areata patients and healthy controls. Patients on tofacitinib were biopsied at baseline and after 4 and 24 weeks of treatment, and several of the patients also had a later scalp biopsy. Scalp clonality was compared among normal scalp (n=4), patchy alopecia areata scalp (n=8), and alopecia totalis/universalis scalp (n=8). RNA came from the PAXgene miRNA kit for fixed scalp, the miRNeasy kit for PBMCs, and the RNeasy kit for mouse skin. TCRbeta CDR3 regions were amplified by immunoSEQ multiplex PCR using 35 Vbeta forward and 13 Jbeta reverse primers. What the work shows at the level of the full study, not this receptor alone: Compared with normal scalp, lesional scalp had higher clonality and more expanded CD8+ clones, particularly in alopecia totalis/universalis, a pattern that suggests antigenic drive. Resident alphabeta T cells in normal human skin are also sequenced, complicating scalp TCR repertoire analysis, unlike mouse skin dominated by gammadelta T cells. TCR sequences shared between patients were less clear than in mice, possibly partly because of HLA diversity in the patient population.

The library relied on the immunoSEQ multiplex PCR assay. RNA was extracted from all samples and reverse transcribed into cDNA, which served as template for TCR sequencing. First-strand cDNA was synthesized with SuperScript III using a 2:1 mix of oligo-dT and random hexamers. A synthetic immune receptor repertoire was used to gauge amplification bias, and whatever bias remained was removed computationally. For the original study's pipeline: Raw reads were preprocessed for error removal, and CDR3 was defined according to IMGT conventions as running from the conserved cysteine to phenylalanine. Clonality was computed as 1 minus the Shannon entropy, with the entropy normalized by log2 of the number of productive unique TCRs. CD4 or CD8 identity of scalp clones was inferred by cross-referencing scalp TCRbeta sequences with sorted blood CD4 and CD8 repertoires. TCRdb's version of the immuneACCESS table is confined to in-frame rearrangements and falls short of the full clone set. An unresolved V gene accounts for under half of the shortfall where checked; the remainder is of unknown origin. The V and J calls and the clone size are those of that table, but D and trimming were determined from the DNA. The sample yields 140,000 or so clones; around 49% were counted once. The ten largest make up less than 1% of the sample.

The sequencing used CD4+ T cells sorted from blood, collected at week 0. The chain is assembled from TRBV30 and TRBJ2-1; TRBD2 fits 12 bases in the junction. The TCR comes from a human donor with alopecia areata. In nucleotide form, the sequence is TGTGCCTGGAGTGTGCTAGCGGGAGGGCCACTTGAGCAGTTCTTC. Translated, it reads CAWSVLAGGPLEQFF. Here the CDR3 is joined to the reference TRBV30 and TRBJ2-1 genes, and the full variable domain is: SQTIHQWPATLVQPVGSPLSLECTVEGTSNPNLYWYRQAAGRGLQLLFYSVGIGQISSEVPQNLSASRPQDRQFILSSKKLLLSDSGFYLCAWSVLAGGPLEQFFGPGTRLTVL.